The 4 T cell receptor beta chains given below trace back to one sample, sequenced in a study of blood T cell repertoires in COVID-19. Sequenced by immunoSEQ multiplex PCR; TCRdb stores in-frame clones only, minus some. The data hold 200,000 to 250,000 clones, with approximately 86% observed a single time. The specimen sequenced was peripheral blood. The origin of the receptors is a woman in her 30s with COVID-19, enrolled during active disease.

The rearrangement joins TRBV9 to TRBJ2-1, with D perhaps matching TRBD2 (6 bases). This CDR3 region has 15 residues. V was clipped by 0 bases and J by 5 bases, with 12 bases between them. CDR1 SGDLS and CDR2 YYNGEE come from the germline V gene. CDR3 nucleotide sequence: TGTGCCAGCAGCGTAGGAGGAGGGTCCGACAATGAGCAGTTCTTC. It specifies CASSVGGGSDNEQFF. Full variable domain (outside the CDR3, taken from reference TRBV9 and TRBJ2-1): DSGVTQTPKHLITATGQRVTLRCSPRSGDLSVYWYQQSLDQGLQFLIQYYNGEERAKGNILERFSAQQFPDLHSELNLSSLELGDSALYFCASSVGGGSDNEQFFGPGTRLTVL.

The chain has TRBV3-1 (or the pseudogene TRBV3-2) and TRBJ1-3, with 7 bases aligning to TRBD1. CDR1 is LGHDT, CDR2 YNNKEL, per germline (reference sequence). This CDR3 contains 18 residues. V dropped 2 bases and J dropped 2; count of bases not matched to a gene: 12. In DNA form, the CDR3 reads TGTGCCAGCAGCCAATTTTTAACGGGACAGATCGCTGGAAACACCATATATTTT. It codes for CASSQFLTGQIAGNTIYF.

CDR3 coding DNA: TGTGCCAGTAGTATCCCTGGACAGCCCGGGGAGCTGTTTTTT. It translates to CASSIPGQPGELFF. The chain employs TRBV19 and TRBJ2-2, with a tentative D call TRBD1 (6 bases). This CDR3 comprises 14 residues. Trimming left V 3 bases short and J 6 bases short, with 11 bases between. Germline CDR1 LNHDA, CDR2 SQIVND (reference sequence).

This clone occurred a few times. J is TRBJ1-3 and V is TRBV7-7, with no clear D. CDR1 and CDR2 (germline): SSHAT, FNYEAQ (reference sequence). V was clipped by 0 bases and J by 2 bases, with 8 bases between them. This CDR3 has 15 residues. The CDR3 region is CASSLAPQAGNTIYF. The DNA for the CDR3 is TGTGCCAGCAGCTTAGCGCCCCAGGCTGGAAACACCATATATTTT.